This TCR beta chain was observed in a study of shared clonotypes between healthy human individuals. Overall study findings and caveats: Shared across a few donors were roughly 4.7% of the naive CD4 clonotypes.

As concerns this clone: Its antigen is not known.

The DNA input per sorted-subset replicate PCR was 150 to 200 ng, corresponding to some 27,000 T cell genomes. This table comes from immunoSEQ multiplex PCR, and its TCRdb copy is limited to in-frame clones, with some not included. The data hold 1 million to 1.3 million clones, with 78% observed a single time. Germline CDR1 is MGHRA and CDR2 is YSYEKL. The CDR3 extends over 18 amino acids. Trimming at V came to 2 bases and at J to 4 bases, leaving 9 bases not matched to a gene. Everyone who donated was a Caucasian adult who lived in Nashville, Tennessee. V usage is TRBV4-1 and J usage is TRBJ2-2, with 11 positions matching TRBD2. This clonotype was sampled from a man aged 18 to 29 in good health. Some clones in this sample may be carry-over from other donors' samples. The sample comprised memory CD4+ T cells from PBMCs. Indicated subset: CD45RA-negative fraction. CDR3 nucleotide sequence: TGCGCCAGCAGCCAACCGACTAGCGGGATATCATTCACCGGGGAGCTGTTTTTT. It is translated as CASSQPTSGISFTGELFF.